Below are 2 T cell receptor beta chains sequenced from a single sample in a study of cytomegalovirus exposure and HLA in healthy donors. 60 Vbeta and 13 Jbeta primers were used in PCR. Method: immunoSEQ multiplex PCR; TCRdb's copy keeps in-frame clones and lacks some. This table has some 180,000 clones, 77% appearing once. Sequenced input: PBMCs. The receptors here all came from a woman aged 55-70 years in good health and CMV-seropositive.

V usage is TRBV29-1 and J usage is TRBJ2-3, with D possibly matching TRBD2 (5 bases). This CDR3 contains 13 residues. Looked up from germline, CDR1 is SQVTM and CDR2 is ANQGSEA. The V end lost 8 bases, the J end lost 4 bases, and 16 bases lay between the germline ends. In nucleotides, the CDR3 is TGCAGCTCACGGAGCGGCGGACCAGATACGCAGTATTTT. Translating it yields CSSRSGGPDTQYF.

This clone has a handful of counts. The J gene is TRBJ1-5, the V gene TRBV28, with TRBD1 identical over 8 bases. The CDR3 has 15 residues. Trimming removed 2 bases from V and 5 bases from J; junction bases left unmatched: 5. Germline CDR1 MDHEN, CDR2 SYDVKM. The CDR3 nucleotides read TGTGCCAGCAGTTTAGTGGCAGGGGGCGATCAGCCCCAGCATTTT. Protein sequence: CASSLVAGGDQPQHF.